The 12 T cell receptor beta chains below were found in one sample sequenced in a study of blood T cell repertoires in COVID-19. Clones were read by immunoSEQ multiplex PCR, and TCRdb kept only the in-frame ones, dropping some. This table has 200,000 to 300,000 clones, about nine tenths appearing once. The sample taken for sequencing was peripheral blood. The receptors come from a middle-aged woman with acute or convalescent COVID-19.

This chain uses TRBV5-1 with TRBJ2-3; a possible D gene is TRBD2 (6 bases). Trimming shortened V by 0 bases and J by 0 bases, and 11 bases separated the two germline ends. Germline-derived CDR1 and CDR2 are SGHRS and YFSETQ. The CDR3 totals 16 residues. CDR3 nucleotide sequence: TGCGCCAGCAGCTTGGGTCGCGGGGCTAGCACAGATACGCAGTATTTT. This encodes CASSLGRGASTDTQYF.

V gene TRBV10-3 combines with J gene TRBJ1-5, with D hard to call. Trimming took off 4 bases at V and 2 bases at J, with 6 bases between the two ends. Per germline, CDR1 ENHRY and CDR2 SYGVKD. The CDR3 totals 13 residues. CDR3 region: CAISGQGNQPQHF. CDR3 nucleotide sequence: TGTGCCATCAGTGGGCAGGGCAATCAGCCCCAGCATTTT.

A note on this clone: The same CDR3 also results from other DNA sequences found in this sample. This chain uses TRBV3-1 (or the pseudogene TRBV3-2) with TRBJ1-1; D not resolved. V lost 4 bases and J 3 bases, leaving 6 bases between the germline ends. The CDR3 is made up of 12 amino acids. Germline CDR1 LGHDT, CDR2 YNNKEL (reference sequence). CDR3 coding DNA: TGTGCCAGCAGCCTACAGTACACTGAAGCTTTCTTT. Protein: CASSLQYTEAFF.

The J gene is TRBJ2-5, the V gene TRBV19; TRBD2 aligns across 9 bases. The CDR3 loop spans 15 amino acids. CDR1 LNHDA and CDR2 SQIVND come from the germline V gene (reference sequence). The ends lost 4 bases at V and 4 bases at J; junction bases unmatched: 7. This CDR3 reads CASSSSGGLGETQYF. CDR3 nucleotide sequence: TGTGCCAGTAGTAGTAGCGGGGGCCTGGGAGAGACCCAGTACTTC.

The V and J genes are TRBV6-2 or TRBV6-3 and TRBJ2-2; tentative D call: TRBD1 (5 bases). The CDR3 covers 14 residues. V lost 4 bases and J 1 base, leaving 7 bases between the germline ends. Germline CDR1 MNHEY, CDR2 SVGEGT. The chain's CDR3 is CASSWTRNTGELFF. CDR3 DNA sequence: TGTGCCAGCAGTTGGACAAGGAACACCGGGGAGCTGTTTTTT.

V and J are TRBV11-2 and TRBJ2-2; 7 nucleotides agree with TRBD2. The CDR3 spans 13 residues. V lost 5 bases and J lost 5; bases outside the gene matches: 2. Germline CDR1 and CDR2: SGHAT and FQNNGV. In DNA, the CDR3 is TGTGCCAGCAGCGCAGCGGGGACCGGGGAGCTGTTTTTT. It is translated as CASSAAGTGELFF.

The chain couples TRBV4-1 to TRBJ2-1; D may be TRBD2 (6 bases). Germline V gene data show CDR1 as MGHRA and CDR2 as YSYEKL. V lost 4 bases and J 6 bases, leaving 13 bases between the germline ends. The CDR3 contains 14 residues. CDR3 residues: CASSREDQGNEQFF. As DNA, the CDR3 is TGCGCCAGCAGCCGGGAGGACCAGGGCAATGAGCAGTTCTTC.

This chain joins TRBV24-1 and TRBJ1-1; D unresolved. Deletions cut 4 bases from V and 8 bases from J, with 13 bases between. The CDR3 is 13 residues long. Germline CDR1 and CDR2: KGHDR and SFDVKD. CDR3 loop: CATSDTTRQEAFF. The CDR3 coding sequence is TGTGCCACCAGTGACACGACCAGGCAAGAAGCTTTCTTT.

The rearrangement links TRBV10-3 to TRBJ2-1, with 12 bases aligning to TRBD2. The CDR3 consists of 15 residues. J lost 6 bases, V lost 4 bases, and 4 bases had no gene match. Germline V gives CDR1 ENHRY, CDR2 SYGVKD. The CDR3 region has the DNA TGTGCCATCAGTGTAGCTAGCGGGGGGGTCAATGAGCAGTTCTTC. Translating gives CAISVASGGVNEQFF.

The chain couples TRBV29-1 to TRBJ1-3, with 9 bases aligning to TRBD1. CDR1 is SQVTM and CDR2 is ANQGSEA in the germline V gene. CDR3 size: 15 residues. V was pared by 6 bases and J by 3 bases, with 9 bases of the junction left unmatched. The CDR3 sequence is CSVARGTGNGNTIYF. CDR3 coding DNA: TGCAGCGTGGCGCGAGGGACAGGGAATGGAAACACCATATATTTT.

The gene calls are TRBV27 and TRBJ1-6, with D unclear. CDR3 length: 13 amino acids. In germline, CDR1 is MNHEY, CDR2 SMNVEV (reference sequence). Trimming cost V 0 bases and J 6 bases, with 3 bases left between them. The DNA for the CDR3 is TGTGCCAGCAGTTTATCTCGTAATTCACCCCTCCACTTT. Translating it yields CASSLSRNSPLHF.

The rearrangement uses TRBV2 and TRBJ2-1, with TRBD2 identical over 9 bases. Germline lookup yields CDR1 SNHLY and CDR2 FYNNEI. This CDR3 spans 14 amino acids. With 7 bases clipped from V and 2 bases from J, the junction kept 3 bases outside the gene matches. CDR3 DNA: TGTGCCAGCAATCTAGCGGGGACCTACAATGAGCAGTTCTTC. This gives the protein CASNLAGTYNEQFF.